This T cell receptor (beta chain) comes out of a study of cytomegalovirus exposure and HLA in healthy donors. The PCR was carried out with 60 Vbeta primers and 13 Jbeta primers. The table came from immunoSEQ multiplex PCR; TCRdb's copy has only in-frame clones and leaves some out. Altogether 200,000 to 250,000 clones are present, 75% to 85% being singletons, with the ten largest covering less than 3%. Specimen: PBMCs. The clonotype comes from a middle-aged woman in good health and CMV-seronegative.

CDR3 DNA sequence: TGTGCCTGGGAGGGAGGGAATCAAGCCTACGAGCAGTACTTC. Protein sequence: CAWEGGNQAYEQYF. V is TRBV30 and J is TRBJ2-7; 7 bases line up with TRBD2. CDR3 size: 14 residues. V dropped 5 bases and J dropped 2; count of bases not matched to a gene: 9. CDR1 and CDR2 (germline): GTSNPN, SVGIG (reference sequence).